The present T cell receptor beta chain was sequenced within a study of cytomegalovirus exposure and HLA in healthy donors. Study results and limitations: The authors confirmed in vitro that three CMV-associated chains were specific for CMV antigens.

The germline V gene has CDR1 SGHTA and CDR2 FQGNSA. Between the trimmed V and J ends, which lost 2 bases and 2 bases, there was a span of 22 bases. This CDR3 has 18 residues. Details on this clone: Antigen unknown.

TCRdb's copy holds only in-frame clones and misses some; the assay was immunoSEQ multiplex PCR. The sample consists of some 63,000 clones, 89% of them appearing once. The TCR sequence derives from a woman younger than 30 in good health and CMV-seronegative. The gene calls are TRBV7-2 and TRBJ2-7; possible D gene TRBD2, 6 bases. The sequenced sample was PBMCs. The CDR3 is CASSLMKWGVDVTYEQYF. The CDR3 nucleotides are TGTGCCAGCAGCTTAATGAAATGGGGGGTGGACGTAACCTACGAGCAGTACTTC.